Below, 30 T cell receptor beta chains from the same sample are listed, as sequenced in a study of OX40 agonist ivuxolimab in advanced cancers. Sequencing was performed with immunoSEQ multiplex PCR; in TCRdb, only in-frame clones are kept and a portion is missing. This sample has about 39,000 clones, with roughly 92% found just once. The input for sequencing was CD4+ or CD8+ T cells sorted from blood, taken in a trial of the OX40 agonist ivuxolimab. All receptors come from an adult with an advanced solid tumor such as melanoma, head and neck, liver or kidney cancer.

V gene TRBV5-1 combines with J gene TRBJ1-4; 8 bases are shared with TRBD1. The V and J ends lost 2 bases and 12 bases, in that order; junction bases with no gene match: 9. Germline loops: CDR1 SGHRS, CDR2 YFSETQ. This CDR3 comprises 14 residues. The CDR3 nucleotides are TGCGCCAGCAGCTTCAGGGGGCCTGACAATGAACTGTTTTTT. Protein product: CASSFRGPDNELFF.

The chain carries TRBV9 and TRBJ2-7; D is possibly TRBD2 (5 bases). CDR1 and CDR2 from the germline V gene are SGDLS and YYNGEE. The CDR3 loop spans 14 amino acids. Trimming pared 3 bases from V and 2 bases from J, leaving 12 bases between. CDR3 region: CASSASGPAYEQYF. In DNA, the CDR3 is TGTGCCAGCAGCGCGAGCGGACCCGCCTACGAGCAGTACTTC.

This clone was found a few times. This chain connects TRBV5-1 to TRBJ1-2; TRBD1 matches 8 bases. CDR3 length equals 14 residues. V trimming: 1 base; J trimming: 10 bases; junction bases outside the gene matches: 9. Germline values: CDR1 SGHRS, CDR2 YFSETQ. The CDR3 region is CASSLIPDREDYTF. CDR3 DNA: TGCGCCAGCAGCTTGATCCCGGACAGGGAGGACTACACCTTC.

The V gene is TRBV6-5, the J gene TRBJ2-1; no firm D call. Trimming stripped 6 bases from V and 6 bases from J, with 15 bases between. Per the germline V gene, CDR1 is MNHEY and CDR2 is SVGAGI. CDR3 length: 14 residues. The CDR3 is CASSQFVRGNEQFF. The CDR3 region has the DNA TGTGCCAGCAGCCAGTTTGTTAGAGGCAATGAGCAGTTCTTC.

As concerns this clone: This sample also contains other DNA sequences that code for the same CDR3. This chain uses TRBV4-3 with TRBJ2-7; D tentatively reads TRBD1 or TRBD2 (5 bases each). Trimming left V 1 base short and J 0 bases short, with 10 bases between. The germline gives CDR1 LGHNA, CDR2 YSLEER. CDR3 length: 15 amino acids. The CDR3 DNA sequence: TGCGCCAGCAGCCAAGGAGGTGGGGGCTCCTACGAGCAGTACTTC. Translation: CASSQGGGGSYEQYF.

This clone was counted once. The chain links TRBV6-5 to TRBJ2-2, with TRBD2 identical over 8 bases. Per germline, CDR1 MNHEY and CDR2 SVGAGI. The ends lost 6 bases at V and 4 bases at J; junction bases unmatched: 7. The CDR3 extends over 15 amino acids. The CDR3 sequence: CASRGLVLSTGELFF. The CDR3 nucleotides read TGTGCCAGCAGGGGACTAGTCCTCTCCACCGGGGAGCTGTTTTTT.

This clone was seen a few times. The genes are TRBV14 and TRBJ1-1; TRBD1 is a possible D gene (6 bases). This CDR3 is 19 amino acids long. Germline CDR1 and CDR2: SGHDN and FVKESK. The germline V and J ends were trimmed by 0 bases and 3 bases, with 23 bases remaining between them. The CDR3 region has the DNA TGTGCCAGCAGCCAAGATCCCGAGGGGGAGCAATGGATGGACACTGAAGCTTTCTTT. It specifies CASSQDPEGEQWMDTEAFF.

This clone was found once. J is TRBJ2-5 and V is TRBV4-1, with D maybe TRBD2 (6 bases). The CDR3 runs to 15 residues. Germline lookup yields CDR1 MGHRA and CDR2 YSYEKL. V gave up 3 bases and J gave up 1 base, with 12 bases separating them. The CDR3, as DNA: TGCGCCAGCAGCCAGACGGGGAGGCTCCAAGAGACCCAGTACTTC. This codes for CASSQTGRLQETQYF.

J is TRBJ1-1 and V is TRBV28; tentatively, D is TRBD1 (5 bases). Germline assignment: CDR1 MDHEN and CDR2 SYDVKM. Trimming cost V 3 bases and J 4 bases, with 12 bases left between them. This CDR3 has 14 residues. Written as DNA, the CDR3 is TGTGCCAGCAGTTTGTTTGGGGGATTCACTGAAGCTTTCTTT. Translated: CASSLFGGFTEAFF.

V usage is TRBV5-1 and J usage is TRBJ2-3; D remains unclear. Trimming took off 4 bases at V and 0 bases at J, with 18 bases between the two ends. The CDR3 spans 17 residues. CDR1 is SGHRS and CDR2 is YFSETQ in the germline V gene. CDR3 sequence: CASSPSHGLSSTDTQYF. The CDR3, as DNA: TGCGCCAGCAGCCCCTCTCACGGGCTCTCTAGCACAGATACGCAGTATTTT.

This chain uses TRBV9 with TRBJ2-7, with a possible D match to TRBD1 (6 bases). The CDR3 is 14 residues long. The V and J ends lost 4 bases and 1 base respectively, with 12 bases between them. Germline values: CDR1 SGDLS, CDR2 YYNGEE. As DNA, the CDR3 is TGTGCCAGCAGCCCAGGGGCCAGTTCCTACGAGCAGTACTTC. It specifies CASSPGASSYEQYF.

This clone occurred once. V usage is TRBV6-5 and J usage is TRBJ2-7; no clear D gene. V shed 6 bases and J shed 4 bases, with 7 bases lying between them. Germline CDR1 reads MNHEY; CDR2 reads SVGAGI. The CDR3 is made up of 11 amino acids. In DNA form, the CDR3 reads TGTGCCAGCAGGAGTTGGTACGAGCAGTACTTC. This gives the protein CASRSWYEQYF.

The chain recombines TRBV5-1 with TRBJ2-1; D could derive from TRBD1 or TRBD2 (5 bases each). V shed 3 bases and J shed 8 bases, with 18 bases lying between them. CDR3 length: 15 amino acids. Germline-derived CDR1 and CDR2 are SGHRS and YFSETQ. CDR3 coding DNA: TGCGCCAGCAGCTCGGGACCCAGCCCTTGGGATGAGCAGTTCTTC. This encodes CASSSGPSPWDEQFF.

The chain uses TRBV27 and TRBJ2-7; 9 nucleotides match TRBD2. There are 16 residues in the CDR3. Germline-derived CDR1 and CDR2 are MNHEY and SMNVEV (reference sequence). The V gene end was trimmed by 3 bases and the J gene end by 2 bases; junction bases not matched to a gene: 8. Here the CDR3 reads CASSLLWREGPYEQYF. The CDR3 coding sequence is TGTGCCAGCAGTTTGCTTTGGCGGGAGGGCCCCTACGAGCAGTACTTC.

This chain uses TRBV5-6 with TRBJ1-5; D not resolved. The germline CDR1 and CDR2 sequences are SGHDT and YYEEEE. The V gene lost 4 bases and the J gene lost 4 bases, with 9 bases spanning the gap. The length of the CDR3 is 13 residues. CDR3 region: CASSIYVNQPQHF. The CDR3 coding sequence is TGTGCCAGCAGCATTTACGTAAATCAGCCCCAGCATTTT.

The genes are TRBV29-1 and TRBJ2-3; D unresolved. The germline V gene has CDR1 SQVTM and CDR2 ANQGSEA. V gave up 2 bases and J gave up 2 bases, with 11 bases separating them. CDR3 length: 14 amino acids. CDR3 sequence: CSVEFGVDTDTQYF. CDR3 bases: TGCAGCGTTGAATTTGGGGTCGACACAGATACGCAGTATTTT.

The rearrangement uses TRBV5-1 and TRBJ2-7, with 7 bases fitting TRBD1. Trimming at V came to 3 bases and at J to 3 bases, leaving 9 bases not matched to a gene. The CDR3 contains 15 residues. Germline CDR1 SGHRS, CDR2 YFSETQ. The CDR3, as DNA: TGCGCCAGCAGCTCCACAGGGGCCTTAGTCTACGAGCAGTACTTC. This codes for CASSSTGALVYEQYF. Together with reference TRBV5-1 and TRBJ2-7, the CDR3 gives the full variable domain: KAGVTQTPRYLIKTRGQQVTLSCSPISGHRSVSWYQQTPGQGLQFLFEYFSETQRNKGNFPGRFSGRQFSNSRSEMNVSTLELGDSALYLCASSSTGALVYEQYFGPGTRLTVT.

V gene TRBV4-2 combines with J gene TRBJ2-5; 11 bases line up with TRBD1. This CDR3 spans 16 amino acids. V lost 5 bases, J lost 5 bases, and 10 bases stayed unmatched. Germline CDR1 LGHNA, CDR2 YNFKEQ. In DNA form, the CDR3 reads TGTGCCAGCAGCATAGGACAGGGGGCTGTCAGGGAGACCCAGTACTTC. It codes for CASSIGQGAVRETQYF.

The chain is built from TRBV6-5 and TRBJ2-1, with TRBD2 matching over 10 bases. CDR1 and CDR2 from the germline V gene are MNHEY and SVGAGI. J lost 5 bases, V lost 5 bases, and 6 bases had no gene match. This CDR3 has 15 amino acids. CDR3 nucleotides: TGTGCCAGCAGTAATGGACTAGCGGTAAACAATGAGCAGTTCTTC. Residues: CASSNGLAVNNEQFF.

The rearrangement joins TRBV19 to TRBJ1-5, with 7 bases aligning to TRBD1. Losses at the gene ends were 3 bases for V and 6 bases for J; bases not matched to a gene: 5. CDR3 size: 14 residues. Germline CDR1 reads LNHDA; CDR2 reads SQIVND (reference sequence). CDR3 in DNA: TGTGCCAGTAGTATTCCCACAGGGGTTCAGCCCCAGCATTTT. Its translation: CASSIPTGVQPQHF.

This chain uses TRBV28 with TRBJ2-1; D might be TRBD2 (5 bases). The CDR3 totals 12 residues. Per the germline V gene, CDR1 is MDHEN and CDR2 is SYDVKM. The V end was cut by 5 bases, the J end by 8 bases, with 10 bases between. For the CDR3, the DNA is TGTGCCAGCAGTACCGCGGGCTATGAGCAGTTCTTC. It codes for CASSTAGYEQFF.

V usage is TRBV28 and J usage is TRBJ1-4; D unresolved. CDR1 and CDR2 (germline): MDHEN, SYDVKM. This CDR3 has 13 residues. V dropped 4 bases and J dropped 7 bases, with 10 bases sitting between them. This CDR3 reads CASSSAAGEKLFF. DNA of the CDR3: TGTGCCAGCAGTTCGGCCGCGGGTGAAAAACTGTTTTTT.

CDR3: CAGVPTGHSYEQYF. The DNA of the CDR3 is TGTGCCGGGGTTCCGACGGGACACTCCTACGAGCAGTACTTC. This chain connects TRBV5-6 to TRBJ2-7; perhaps TRBD1 as D (6 bases). In germline, CDR1 is SGHDT, CDR2 YYEEEE. CDR3 length: 14 amino acids. Trimming shortened V by 10 bases and J by 0 bases, and 17 bases separated the two germline ends.

The rearrangement joins TRBV28 to TRBJ2-5, with no clear D. The J call may be faulty, since TRBJ2-7 better matches the DNA end. In germline, CDR1 is MDHEN, CDR2 SYDVKM. The CDR3 totals 13 residues. CDR3 coding DNA: TGTGCCAGCAGTGTTGGTACCTCCTACGAGCAGTACTTC. Its protein is CASSVGTSYEQYF.

This clone was seen just once. This rearrangement joins TRBV30 to TRBJ2-5; perhaps TRBD1 as D (6 bases). CDR3 size: 12 residues. Looked up from germline, CDR1 is GTSNPN and CDR2 is SVGIG (reference sequence). Trimming shortened V by 3 bases and J by 4 bases, and 9 bases separated the two germline ends. The CDR3 is CAWSQGRETQYF. CDR3 nucleotides: TGTGCCTGGAGCCAGGGGAGAGAGACCCAGTACTTC.

The gene calls are TRBV4-1 and TRBJ2-3; D not resolved. Germline values: CDR1 MGHRA, CDR2 YSYEKL. The V end lost 2 bases, the J end lost 7 bases, and 16 bases lay between the germline ends. The CDR3 sequence is 15 residues long. CDR3 bases: TGCGCCAGCAGCCAAATGATGAGTCCCTTTAATACGCAGTATTTT. Protein product: CASSQMMSPFNTQYF.

The V call is TRBV4-3, the J call TRBJ2-3; TRBD2 might be the D (6 bases). CDR1 is LGHNA and CDR2 is YSLEER in the germline V gene. With 0 bases removed from V and 4 bases from J, the gap between germline ends came to 11 bases. The length of the CDR3 is 15 residues. The CDR3 region is CASSQDGGPADTQYF. CDR3 coding DNA: TGCGCCAGCAGCCAAGATGGAGGGCCGGCAGATACGCAGTATTTT.

J is TRBJ2-2 and V is TRBV10-1, with TRBD2 identical over 10 bases. The V gene end was trimmed by 2 bases and the J gene end by 1 base; junction bases not matched to a gene: 4. This CDR3 is 17 amino acids long. Germline CDR1 and CDR2: WNHNN and SYGVQD (reference sequence). The CDR3 DNA follows: TGCGCCAGCAGTGAGGGGCTAGCGGGAGAGAACACCGGGGAGCTGTTTTTT. Translating it yields CASSEGLAGENTGELFF.

The rearrangement uses TRBV4-1 and TRBJ2-7; possibly TRBD1 for D (6 bases). Germline assignment: CDR1 MGHRA and CDR2 YSYEKL. V lost 4 bases and J 2 bases, leaving 12 bases between the germline ends. The length of the CDR3 is 14 residues. The CDR3 loop is CASSRRDKTYEQYF. CDR3 coding DNA: TGCGCCAGCAGCCGCCGGGACAAAACCTACGAGCAGTACTTC.

The chain couples TRBV28 to TRBJ2-2; 7 bases are a match to TRBD2. In germline, CDR1 is MDHEN, CDR2 SYDVKM. The CDR3 is 17 amino acids. V was clipped by 3 bases and J by 0 bases; unmatched bases: 7. The CDR3 sequence is CASSLSTSTSNTGELFF. In DNA, the CDR3 is TGTGCCAGCAGTTTGTCGACTAGCACTTCGAACACCGGGGAGCTGTTTTTT.